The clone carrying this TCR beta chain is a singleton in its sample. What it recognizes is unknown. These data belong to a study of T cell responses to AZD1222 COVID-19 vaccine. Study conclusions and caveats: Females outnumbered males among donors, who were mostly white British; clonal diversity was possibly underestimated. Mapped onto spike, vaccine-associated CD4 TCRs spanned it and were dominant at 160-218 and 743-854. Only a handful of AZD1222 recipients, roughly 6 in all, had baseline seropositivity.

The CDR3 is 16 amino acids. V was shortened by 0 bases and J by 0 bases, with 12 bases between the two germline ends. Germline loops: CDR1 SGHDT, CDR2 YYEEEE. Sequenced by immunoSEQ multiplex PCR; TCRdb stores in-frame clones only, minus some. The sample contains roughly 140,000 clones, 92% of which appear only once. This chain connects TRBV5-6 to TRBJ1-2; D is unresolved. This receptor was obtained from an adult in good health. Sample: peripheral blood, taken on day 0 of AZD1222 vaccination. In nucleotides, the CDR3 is TGTGCCAGCAGCTTGGGGGCCCCACTTACTAACTATGGCTACACCTTC. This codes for CASSLGAPLTNYGYTF.